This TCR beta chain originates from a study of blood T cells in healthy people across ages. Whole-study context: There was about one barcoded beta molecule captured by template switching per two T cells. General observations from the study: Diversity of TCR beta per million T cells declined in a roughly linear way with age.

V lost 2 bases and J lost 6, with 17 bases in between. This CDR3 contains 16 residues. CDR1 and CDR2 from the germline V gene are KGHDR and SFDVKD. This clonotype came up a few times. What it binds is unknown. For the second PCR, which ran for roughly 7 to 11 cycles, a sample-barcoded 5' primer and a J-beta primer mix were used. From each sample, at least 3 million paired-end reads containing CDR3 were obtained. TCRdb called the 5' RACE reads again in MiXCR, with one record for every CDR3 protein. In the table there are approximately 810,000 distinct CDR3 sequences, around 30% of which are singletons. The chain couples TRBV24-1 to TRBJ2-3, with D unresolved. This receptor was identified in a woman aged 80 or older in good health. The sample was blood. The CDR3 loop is CATSDSQTWPWDTQYF. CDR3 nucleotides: TGTGCCACCAGTGATTCCCAGACATGGCCGTGGGATACGCAGTATTTT.